These 5 T cell receptor beta chains were all obtained from the same sample, sequenced in a study of T cells after yellow fever vaccination. TCRdb redid the calling of the 5' RACE reads with MiXCR, one entry per CDR3 protein. The sample lists about 210,000 distinct CDR3 sequences; roughly 3.3% were seen once. The source was CD4+ T cells sorted from PBMCs, collected 10 days after the yellow fever booster vaccination. Receptors originate from a man aged 18 to 29 who received the YFV17D yellow fever vaccine.

The chain has TRBV6-2 or TRBV6-3 and TRBJ1-1; D might be TRBD1 (6 bases). The CDR3 has 14 residues. Germline loops: CDR1 MNHEY, CDR2 SVGEGT. V was cut by 6 bases and J by 1 base, with 12 bases left in between. The CDR3 nucleotides are TGTGCCAGCAGCCGACGGACAGCGAACACTGAAGCTTTCTTT. This encodes CASSRRTANTEAFF.

This clonotype appeared many times. The chain links TRBV20-1 to TRBJ2-3; D uncertain. V lost 7 bases and J 5 bases, leaving 16 bases between the germline ends. The length of the CDR3 is 13 residues. The V gene's germline CDR1 is DFQATT and CDR2 SNEGSKA (reference sequence). The CDR3 nucleotides read TGCAGTGGGGTCGACTCAAAAATAGATACGCAGTATTTT. Its translation is CSGVDSKIDTQYF.

This clonotype was counted at least ten times. The J gene is TRBJ2-5, the V gene TRBV7-9; the D is unclear. This CDR3 is 12 amino acids long. Trimming stripped 7 bases from V and 5 bases from J, with 11 bases between. In germline, CDR1 is SEHNR, CDR2 FQNEAQ (reference sequence). The CDR3 DNA follows: TGTGCCAGCATACCACTTGGGGAGACCCAGTACTTC. This encodes CASIPLGETQYF.

This clonotype was picked up a small number of times. The rearrangement joins TRBV30 to TRBJ2-5; the match to TRBD1 covers 7 bases. The CDR3 consists of 15 residues. Trimming cost V 3 bases and J 1 base; bases outside gene matches: 8. The V gene's germline CDR1 is GTSNPN and CDR2 SVGIG (reference sequence). The CDR3 coding sequence is TGTGCCTGGAGGGCCACAGGGGCGACCCAAGAGACCCAGTACTTC. It specifies CAWRATGATQETQYF.

In its sample, this clonotype was seen many times. V is TRBV11-2 and J is TRBJ1-1; 7 bases match TRBD1. The germline V gene encodes CDR1 SGHAT and CDR2 FQNNGV. V gave up 4 bases and J gave up 4 bases; unmatched junction bases: 0. There are 12 residues in the CDR3. CDR3: CASSSGGTEAFF. The CDR3 DNA sequence: TGTGCCAGCAGCTCAGGGGGCACTGAAGCTTTCTTT.